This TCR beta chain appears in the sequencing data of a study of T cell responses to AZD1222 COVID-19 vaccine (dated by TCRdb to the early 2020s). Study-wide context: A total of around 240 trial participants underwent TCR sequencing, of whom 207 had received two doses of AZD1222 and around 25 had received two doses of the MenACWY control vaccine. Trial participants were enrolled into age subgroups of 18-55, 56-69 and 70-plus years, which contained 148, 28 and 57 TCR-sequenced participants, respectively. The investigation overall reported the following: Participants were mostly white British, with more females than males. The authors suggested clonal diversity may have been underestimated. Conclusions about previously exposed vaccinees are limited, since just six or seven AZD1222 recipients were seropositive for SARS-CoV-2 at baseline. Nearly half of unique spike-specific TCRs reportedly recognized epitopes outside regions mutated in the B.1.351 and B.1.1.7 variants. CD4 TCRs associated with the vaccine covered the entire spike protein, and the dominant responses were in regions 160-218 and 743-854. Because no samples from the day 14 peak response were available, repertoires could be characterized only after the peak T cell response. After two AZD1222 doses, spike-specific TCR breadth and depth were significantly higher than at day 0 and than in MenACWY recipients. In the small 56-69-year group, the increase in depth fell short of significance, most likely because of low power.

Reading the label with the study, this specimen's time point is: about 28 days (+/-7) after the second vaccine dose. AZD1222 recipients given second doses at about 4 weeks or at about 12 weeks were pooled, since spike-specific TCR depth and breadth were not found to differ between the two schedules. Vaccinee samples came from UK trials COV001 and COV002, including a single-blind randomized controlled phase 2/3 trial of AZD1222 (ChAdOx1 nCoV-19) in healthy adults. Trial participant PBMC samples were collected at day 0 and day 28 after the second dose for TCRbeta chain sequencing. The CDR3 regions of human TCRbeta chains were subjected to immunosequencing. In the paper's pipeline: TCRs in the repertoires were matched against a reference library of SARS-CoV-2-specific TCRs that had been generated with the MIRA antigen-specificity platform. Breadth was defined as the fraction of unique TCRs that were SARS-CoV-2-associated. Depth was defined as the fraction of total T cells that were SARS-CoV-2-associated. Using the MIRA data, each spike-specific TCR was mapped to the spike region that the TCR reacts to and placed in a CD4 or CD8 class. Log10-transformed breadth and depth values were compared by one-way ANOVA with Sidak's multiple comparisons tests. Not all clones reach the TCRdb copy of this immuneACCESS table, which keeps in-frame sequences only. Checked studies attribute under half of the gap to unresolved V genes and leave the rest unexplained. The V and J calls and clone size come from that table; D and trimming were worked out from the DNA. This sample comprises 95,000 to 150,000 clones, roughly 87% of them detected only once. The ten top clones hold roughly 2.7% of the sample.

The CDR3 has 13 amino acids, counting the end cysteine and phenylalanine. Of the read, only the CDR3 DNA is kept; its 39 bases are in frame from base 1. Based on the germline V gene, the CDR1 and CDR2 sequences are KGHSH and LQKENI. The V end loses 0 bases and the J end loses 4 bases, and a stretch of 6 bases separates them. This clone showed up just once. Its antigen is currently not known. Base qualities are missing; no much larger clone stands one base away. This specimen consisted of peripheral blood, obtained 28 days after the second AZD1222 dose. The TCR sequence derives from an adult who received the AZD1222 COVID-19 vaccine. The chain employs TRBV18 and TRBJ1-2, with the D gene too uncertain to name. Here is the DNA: TGTGCCAGCTCACCACCGTCCTCCTATGGCTACACCTTC. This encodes CASSPPSSYGYTF.